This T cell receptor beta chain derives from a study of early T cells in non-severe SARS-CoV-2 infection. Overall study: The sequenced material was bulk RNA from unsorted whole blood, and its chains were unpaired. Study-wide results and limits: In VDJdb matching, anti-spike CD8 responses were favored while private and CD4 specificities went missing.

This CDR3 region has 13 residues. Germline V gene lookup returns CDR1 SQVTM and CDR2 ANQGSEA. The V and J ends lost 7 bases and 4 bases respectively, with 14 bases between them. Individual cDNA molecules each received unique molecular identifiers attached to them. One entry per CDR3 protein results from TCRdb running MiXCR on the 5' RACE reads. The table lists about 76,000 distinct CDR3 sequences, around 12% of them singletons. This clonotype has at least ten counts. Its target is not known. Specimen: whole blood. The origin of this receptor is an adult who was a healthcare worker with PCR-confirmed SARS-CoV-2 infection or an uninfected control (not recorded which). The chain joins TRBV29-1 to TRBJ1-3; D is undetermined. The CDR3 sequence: CSAAVFKGNTIYF. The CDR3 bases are TGCAGCGCGGCCGTTTTCAAAGGAAACACCATATATTTT.